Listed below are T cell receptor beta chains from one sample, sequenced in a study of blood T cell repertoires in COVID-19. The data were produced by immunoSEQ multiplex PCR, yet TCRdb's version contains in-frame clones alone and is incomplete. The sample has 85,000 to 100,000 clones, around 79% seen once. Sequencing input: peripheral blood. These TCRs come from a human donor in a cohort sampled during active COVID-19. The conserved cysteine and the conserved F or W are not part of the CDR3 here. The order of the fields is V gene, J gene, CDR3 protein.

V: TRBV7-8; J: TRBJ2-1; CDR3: ASRSGGASGEQF
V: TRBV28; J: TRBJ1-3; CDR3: ASSLGGAGSTGNTIY
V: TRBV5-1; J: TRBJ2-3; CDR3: ASSPRTSGTDTQY
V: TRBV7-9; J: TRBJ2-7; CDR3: ASSRPGQGHEQY
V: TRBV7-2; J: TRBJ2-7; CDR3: ASSLEARTVYEQY
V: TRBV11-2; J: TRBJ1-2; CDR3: ASTEKGQFSNYGYT
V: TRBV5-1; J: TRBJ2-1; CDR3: ASSPSSGNPYNEQF
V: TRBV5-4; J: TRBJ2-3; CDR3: ASSLARVFSTDTQY
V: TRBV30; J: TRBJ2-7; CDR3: AWSPRRALREQY
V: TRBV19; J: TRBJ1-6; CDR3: ASSMEGTMNSPLH
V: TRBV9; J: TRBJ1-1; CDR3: ASSAQTGVNTEAF
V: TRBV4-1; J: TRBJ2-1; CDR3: ASSPVLAGGGDYNEQF
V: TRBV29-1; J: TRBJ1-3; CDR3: SVEFVYHGDSGNTIY
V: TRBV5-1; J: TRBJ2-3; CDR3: ASSLSATVDTQY
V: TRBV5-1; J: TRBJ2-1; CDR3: ASSSDRVGYNEQF
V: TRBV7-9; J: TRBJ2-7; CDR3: ASSFTGLSYEQY
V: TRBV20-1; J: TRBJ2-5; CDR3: SAELSETQY
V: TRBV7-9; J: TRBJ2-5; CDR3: ASSSGGTQY
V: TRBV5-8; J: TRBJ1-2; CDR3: ASSLEGGQGAGYGYT
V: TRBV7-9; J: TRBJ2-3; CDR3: ASSMRSLVAQY
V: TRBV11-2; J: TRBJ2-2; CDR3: ASSPHGRGNTGELF
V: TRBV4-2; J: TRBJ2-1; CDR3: ASSLGLAWDEQF
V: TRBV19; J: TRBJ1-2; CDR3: ASSIAGQRDLGYT
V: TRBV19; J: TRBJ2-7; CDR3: ASSMGLVPYEQY
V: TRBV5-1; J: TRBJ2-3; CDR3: ASSLGDRDRDTQY
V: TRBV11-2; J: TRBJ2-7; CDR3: ASSPTGQGAEQY
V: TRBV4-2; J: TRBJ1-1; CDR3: ASSQGDSRGLAF